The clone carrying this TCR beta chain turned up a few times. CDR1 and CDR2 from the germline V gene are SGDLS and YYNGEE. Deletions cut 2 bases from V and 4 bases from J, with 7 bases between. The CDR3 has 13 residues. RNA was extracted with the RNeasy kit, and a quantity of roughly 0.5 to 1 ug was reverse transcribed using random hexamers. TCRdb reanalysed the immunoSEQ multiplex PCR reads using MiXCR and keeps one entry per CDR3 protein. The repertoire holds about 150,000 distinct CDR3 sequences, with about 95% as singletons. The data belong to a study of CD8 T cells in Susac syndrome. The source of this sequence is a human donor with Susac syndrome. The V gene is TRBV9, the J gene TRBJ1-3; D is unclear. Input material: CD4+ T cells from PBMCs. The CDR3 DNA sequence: TGTGCCAGCAGCGTCGGATTCGGAAACACCATATATTTT. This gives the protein CASSVGFGNTIYF.